Listed here are 25 T cell receptor beta chains from one sample, sequenced in a study of T cells in Graves' hyperthyroidism and ophthalmopathy. RNA transcripts gave rise to amplified TCR beta CDR3 regions. RT-PCR in the first round (using the HTBI primer set) targeted the TCR CDR3. TCRdb re-analysed the multiplex PCR reads in MiXCR, keeping a single row per CDR3 protein. The sample has over 700,000 distinct CDR3 sequences, about 38% seen once. The sample was blood. All receptors come from a man between 18 and 29 years old with Graves' hyperthyroidism.

In DNA form, the CDR3 reads TGTGCCAGCAGTTTCTTACCGCGCTATGGCTACACCTTC. Its translation: CASSFLPRYGYTF. The J gene is TRBJ1-2, the V gene TRBV25-1; no definite D call. Deletions cut 5 bases from V and 4 bases from J, with 11 bases between. The CDR3 runs 13 residues. The V gene's germline CDR1 is MGHDK and CDR2 SYGVNS.

V gene TRBV6-6 combines with J gene TRBJ1-2, with D unclear. This CDR3 is built from 12 residues. Trimming removed 5 bases at V and 7 bases at J, with 11 bases between. Germline assignment: CDR1 MNHNY and CDR2 SVGAGI (reference sequence). The CDR3 is CASSPSGFGYTF. For the CDR3, the DNA is TGTGCCAGCAGTCCCTCCGGGTTTGGCTACACCTTC.

V is TRBV12-3 or TRBV12-4 and J is TRBJ1-5, with 8 bases lining up with TRBD1. There are 14 residues in the CDR3. Trimming removed 5 bases from V and 7 bases from J; junction bases left unmatched: 7. In DNA, the CDR3 is TGTGCCAGCAGTGACCAACAGGGGGACCAGCCCCAGCATTTT. Translating it yields CASSDQQGDQPQHF.

This clonotype was seen more than once but under ten times. CDR3 in DNA: TGTGCCAGCAGCGTAGTTGCCAGGAACACTGAAGCTTTCTTT. It is translated as CASSVVARNTEAFF. This chain connects TRBV9 to TRBJ1-1; no clear D gene. CDR3 size: 14 residues. The V and J ends lost 0 bases and 1 base respectively, with 7 bases between them. Germline V gives CDR1 SGDLS, CDR2 YYNGEE.

This clonotype showed up just a few times. The J gene is TRBJ1-1, the V gene TRBV2; no firm D call. The CDR3 length is 14 residues. Trimming cost V 8 bases and J 5 bases, with 18 bases left between them. Germline V gene data show CDR1 as SNHLY and CDR2 as FYNNEI. The CDR3 here is CASSPPGVDTEAFF. CDR3 sequence (DNA): TGTGCCAGCTCCCCCCCGGGAGTTGATACTGAAGCTTTCTTT.

The chain employs TRBV19 and TRBJ1-1; perhaps TRBD1 as D (6 bases). Germline V gene sequence: CDR1 LNHDA, CDR2 SQIVND (reference sequence). Trimming left V 0 bases short and J 5 bases short, with 16 bases between. This CDR3 is 16 amino acids long. CDR3 coding DNA: TGTGCCAGTAGTATAGAGGCCAGGGGCCCTAAAACTGAAGCTTTCTTT. Translation: CASSIEARGPKTEAFF. The full variable domain, with the rest looked up from reference TRBV19 and TRBJ1-1, is DGGITQSPKYLFRKEGQNVTLSCEQNLNHDAMYWYRQDPGQGLRLIYYSQIVNDFQKGDIAEGYSVSREKKESFPLTVTSAQKNPTAFYLCASSIEARGPKTEAFFGQGTRLTVV.

There are a few counts of this clonotype. The V and J genes are TRBV6-5 and TRBJ1-4, with 7 bases aligning to TRBD1. The V segment lost 6 bases and the J segment 4 bases; nucleotides outside the gene matches: 8. Germline V gives CDR1 MNHEY, CDR2 SVGAGI. The CDR3 contains 15 residues. CDR3 in DNA: TGTGCCAGCAGCACATCGGACAGGCTTAATGAAAAACTGTTTTTT. Translation gives CASSTSDRLNEKLFF.

The V and J genes are TRBV13 and TRBJ2-2, with TRBD2 matching 7 bases. The trim removed 5 bases at V and 6 bases at J, leaving 6 bases unmatched. Germline V gene data show CDR1 as PRHDT and CDR2 as FYEKMQ (reference sequence). The CDR3 runs to 14 residues. The CDR3 here is CASSPRGGPGELFF. DNA of the CDR3: TGTGCCAGCAGCCCTCGCGGGGGTCCCGGGGAGCTGTTTTTT.

This chain uses TRBV7-6 with TRBJ1-4; 7 nucleotides match TRBD1. Germline-derived CDR1 and CDR2 are SGHVS and FNYEAQ. This CDR3 is 13 amino acids long. Trimming cost V 5 bases and J 14 bases; bases outside gene matches: 11. DNA for the CDR3: TGTGCCAGCAGCAGGAGACAGGGCGGAAACCTGTTTTTT. It specifies CASSRRQGGNLFF.

The chain has TRBV2 and TRBJ1-4; the D gene is possibly TRBD1 (5 bases). Per the germline V gene, CDR1 is SNHLY and CDR2 is FYNNEI. V lost 6 bases, J lost 12 bases, and 11 bases lay in between. The CDR3 spans 11 residues. The CDR3 region is CASRDGGELFF. The CDR3 DNA is TGTGCCAGCAGGGACGGGGGAGAACTGTTTTTT.

The chain is built from TRBV10-3 and TRBJ1-1, with D perhaps matching TRBD1 (5 bases). From germline, CDR1 is ENHRY and CDR2 SYGVKD. The CDR3 extends over 13 amino acids. The ends were cut back, 4 bases at V and 7 bases at J, with 13 bases in the middle. The CDR3, as DNA: TGTGCCATCAGTGCAGGGAAGGCTAATGAAGCTTTCTTT. Protein sequence: CAISAGKANEAFF.

This clonotype was detected many times. J is TRBJ2-7 and V is TRBV7-9, with TRBD1 matching 9 bases. Germline values: CDR1 SEHNR, CDR2 FQNEAQ (reference sequence). The CDR3 runs to 13 residues. V was clipped by 7 bases and J by 5 bases; unmatched bases: 6. This CDR3 reads CASTRQGDDEQYF. The CDR3 DNA reads as TGTGCCAGCACTCGACAGGGGGACGACGAGCAGTACTTC.

This clonotype was counted ten times or more. This chain connects TRBV7-2 to TRBJ1-1; the D is unclear. Trimming pared 1 base from V and 0 bases from J, leaving 9 bases between. Germline values: CDR1 SGHTA, CDR2 FQGNSA. The CDR3 totals 15 residues. The CDR3: CASSLVAGVNTEAFF. The DNA for the CDR3 is TGTGCCAGCAGCTTAGTGGCTGGAGTGAACACTGAAGCTTTCTTT.

This clonotype came up a few times. This CDR3 reads CASSGGGLAEQETQYF. The CDR3, as DNA: TGTGCCAGCAGCGGGGGAGGACTAGCGGAACAAGAGACCCAGTACTTC. The chain couples TRBV2 to TRBJ2-5, with 10 bases identical to TRBD2. CDR3 size: 16 residues. Losses at the gene ends were 6 bases for V and 2 bases for J; bases not matched to a gene: 9. From germline, CDR1 is SNHLY and CDR2 FYNNEI.

Worth noting for this clonotype: One end of the junction does not line up with germline, which may come from a read error. The chain recombines TRBV6-5 with TRBJ1-5, with D perhaps matching TRBD1 (6 bases). CDR1 is MNHEY and CDR2 is SVGAGI in the germline V gene. The CDR3 sequence is 16 residues long. CDR3 sequence reads: CASNGAQGLHHQSQHF. In DNA form, the CDR3 reads TGTGCCAGCAACGGAGCACAGGGACTACACCATCAGTCCCAGCATTTT.

This chain links TRBV7-9 with TRBJ1-2; 9 bases are a match to TRBD1. The CDR3 covers 15 residues. Germline CDR1 reads SEHNR; CDR2 reads FQNEAQ (reference sequence). Trimming at V came to 5 bases and at J to 3 bases, leaving 7 bases not matched to a gene. CDR3 region: CASSTTGGHYYGYTF. Here the CDR3 DNA reads TGTGCCAGCAGCACGACAGGGGGACATTACTATGGCTACACCTTC.

V and J are TRBV9 and TRBJ1-3, with unresolved D. This CDR3 is 14 amino acids long. Trimming removed 3 bases from V and 2 bases from J, with 9 bases in between. Germline V gene data show CDR1 as SGDLS and CDR2 as YYNGEE. In nucleotides, the CDR3 is TGTGCCAGCAGCGCCCAGGATGCTGGAAACACCATATATTTT. Its translation: CASSAQDAGNTIYF.

CDR3 residues: CASSYPDGGNTEAFF. The CDR3 DNA reads as TGTGCCAGCAGTTACCCCGACGGGGGGAACACTGAAGCTTTCTTT. V gene TRBV2 combines with J gene TRBJ1-1; possible D gene TRBD1, 5 bases. CDR1 is SNHLY, CDR2 FYNNEI, per germline. The CDR3 contains 15 residues. Trimming took off 5 bases at V and 1 base at J, with 14 bases between the two ends.

The V call is TRBV6-1, the J call TRBJ1-5; D gene ambiguous. Per germline, CDR1 MNHNS and CDR2 SASEGT. The CDR3 totals 14 residues. V was clipped by 8 bases and J by 0 bases, with 11 bases between them. CDR3 DNA: TGTGCCAGCCACAGTTTAGGTAGCAATCAGCCCCAGCATTTT. It is translated as CASHSLGSNQPQHF.

J is TRBJ2-5 and V is TRBV9; 9 bases are a match to TRBD2. V shed 4 bases, J shed 3 bases, and the junction held 10 bases outside the gene matches. Germline values: CDR1 SGDLS, CDR2 YYNGEE. The CDR3 runs 16 residues. The CDR3 region has the DNA TGTGCCAGCAGCCAAGATCTGGGACTAGCTGAAGAGACCCAGTACTTC. Residues: CASSQDLGLAEETQYF.

The chain combines TRBV12-3 or TRBV12-4 with TRBJ1-2; possible D gene TRBD1, 6 bases. This CDR3 has 14 amino acids. Trimming cost V 6 bases and J 7 bases, with 18 bases left between them. The CDR3 region is CASSPGTPGSGYTF. CDR3 nucleotide sequence: TGTGCCAGCAGCCCCGGGACACCTGGGAGTGGCTACACCTTC.

V gene TRBV24-1 combines with J gene TRBJ2-7; 7 bases agree with TRBD2. V was pared by 2 bases and J by 0 bases, with 6 bases of the junction left unmatched. CDR1 and CDR2 (germline): KGHDR, SFDVKD. The length of the CDR3 is 16 residues. CDR3 sequence (DNA): TGTGCCACCAGTGATTCCCAGGCTAGCGGCTCCTACGAGCAGTACTTC. Translating it yields CATSDSQASGSYEQYF.

The table lists this clonotype with a few counts. V is TRBV2 and J is TRBJ1-4; D call uncertain. V lost 6 bases and J 8 bases, leaving 10 bases between the germline ends. The length of the CDR3 is 12 residues. Germline assignment: CDR1 SNHLY and CDR2 FYNNEI. The CDR3 sequence is CASSEVGEKLFF. As DNA, the CDR3 is TGTGCCAGCAGCGAGGTCGGGGAAAAACTGTTTTTT. Drawing the rest from reference TRBV2 and TRBJ1-4, the complete variable domain is EPEVTQTPSHQVTQMGQEVILRCVPISNHLYFYWYRQILGQKVEFLVSFYNNEISEKSEIFDDQFSVERPDGSNFTLKIRSTKLEDSAMYFCASSEVGEKLFFGSGTQLSVL.

This clonotype has a count of ten or more. The chain is built from TRBV20-1 and TRBJ1-1, with D maybe TRBD1 (6 bases). Trimming pared 4 bases from V and 0 bases from J, leaving 12 bases between. The CDR3 has 14 amino acids. Germline values: CDR1 DFQATT, CDR2 SNEGSKA (reference sequence). The CDR3: CSAKTGFMNTEAFF. For the CDR3, the DNA is TGCAGTGCTAAGACAGGTTTTATGAACACTGAAGCTTTCTTT.

This clonotype was counted a few times. The chain recombines TRBV2 with TRBJ1-2; D is unresolved. Germline V CDR1 and CDR2: SNHLY, FYNNEI. The CDR3 is made up of 14 amino acids. Trimming pared 5 bases from V and 0 bases from J, leaving 10 bases between. CDR3 DNA: TGTGCCAGCAGTTTAACGGCAGCTAACTATGGCTACACCTTC. This encodes CASSLTAANYGYTF.